This T cell receptor (beta chain) emerged from a study of cytomegalovirus exposure and HLA in healthy donors. General study findings and limits: TCR beta chain V- and J-gene trimming was linked, in a later analysis, to a missense variant in DCLRE1C. Apart from CMV serostatus, no immune exposure information was available.

Between the trimmed V and J ends, which lost 11 bases and 4 bases, there was a span of 20 bases. Germline CDR1 is SGHTA and CDR2 is FQGNSA. This CDR3 has 14 amino acids. A word on this clone: Its antigen is still unknown.

Primers: 60 Vbeta forward and 13 Jbeta reverse. Assay: immunoSEQ multiplex PCR; the TCRdb copy retains only in-frame clones and omits some. The table shows about 190,000 clones, with approximately 78% occurring only once. This chain links TRBV7-2 with TRBJ1-2; possible D gene TRBD1, 5 bases. This clonotype originated in a woman in her 30s in good health and CMV-seropositive. The sample consisted of PBMCs. CDR3 loop: CASSPDITTYGYTF. The CDR3 bases are TGTGCCTCATCCCCGGACATAACCACCTATGGCTACACCTTC.